The clone carrying this T cell receptor beta chain was counted between two and nine times. From germline, CDR1 is SGDLS and CDR2 YYNGEE. The CDR3 runs 16 residues. V dropped 5 bases and J dropped 7; count of bases not matched to a gene: 8. This record belongs to a study of shared clonotypes between healthy human individuals. Study-wide context: The people who gave samples were two women and three men aged 18 to 49.

What was sequenced on ten immunoSEQ deep assay plates was unsorted PBMC DNA. Original analysis: Filtering differed since immunoSEQ provided only junctions, with no quality scores. Clones were read by immunoSEQ multiplex PCR, and TCRdb kept only the in-frame ones, dropping some. The V and J calls and the clone size are those of that table, but D and trimming were determined from the DNA. The sample lists hundreds of thousands of clones, just over 75% occurring once. Sequencing was carried out using PBMCs. The genes are TRBV9 and TRBJ2-2, with TRBD2 matching 13 bases. The clonotype was recovered from a woman aged 40 to 49 in good health. Some clones in this sample may be carry-over from other donors' samples. The CDR3 bases are TGTGCCAGCAGTCTCGGGACTAGCGGGACCGGCGGGGAGCTGTTTTTT. This translates into CASSLGTSGTGGELFF.